The clone carrying this TCR beta chain was seen a single time. This sample was included in a study of T cell changes during pregnancy in multiple sclerosis. CDR1 and CDR2 (germline): SGHRS, YFSETQ. The ends lost 0 bases at V and 5 bases at J; junction bases unmatched: 6. The CDR3 contains 16 residues. Some clones are missing from TCRdb's copy, which holds only in-frame ones; the method was immunoSEQ multiplex PCR. The table records tens of thousands of clones, nearly 95% of them present only once. The sequence came from a female donor with multiple sclerosis, enrolled in a pregnancy study. The chain combines TRBV5-1 with TRBJ2-5, with TRBD2 matching over 11 bases. The sequenced sample was CD4+ T cells from peripheral blood mononuclear cells, obtained after pregnancy. This CDR3 reads CASSLGLAGGLETQYF. The DNA for the CDR3 is TGCGCCAGCAGCTTGGGGCTAGCGGGAGGTTTGGAGACCCAGTACTTC.